Presented here are 18 T cell receptor beta chains from one specimen sequenced in a study of blood T cell repertoires in COVID-19. Only in-frame clones appear in the TCRdb table, and some are missing; sequencing was by immunoSEQ multiplex PCR. The top ten hold approximately 8% of the sample, which has around 30,000 clones, around nine tenths seen once. The sequenced sample was peripheral blood. The receptors were gathered from an older man with active or convalescent COVID-19.

This chain connects TRBV7-7 to TRBJ2-3; D is perhaps TRBD1 (5 bases). Between the trimmed V and J ends, which lost 4 bases and 0 bases, there was a span of 11 bases. The germline gives CDR1 SSHAT, CDR2 FNYEAQ (reference sequence). The CDR3 extends over 15 amino acids. In DNA, the CDR3 is TGTGCCAGCAGCTCCTCAGGGTCCAGCACAGATACGCAGTATTTT. Its protein is CASSSSGSSTDTQYF. Supplemented by reference TRBV7-7 and TRBJ2-3, the full variable domain reads GAGVSQSPRYKVTKRGQDVTLRCDPISSHATLYWYQQALGQGPEFLTYFNYEAQPDKSGLPSDRFSAERPEGSISTLTIQRTEQRDSAMYRCASSSSGSSTDTQYFGPGTRLTVL.

The chain has TRBV6-2 or TRBV6-3 and TRBJ2-7; 8 bases match TRBD2. Germline lookup yields CDR1 MNHEY and CDR2 SVGEGT. Germline trimming cut 5 bases from V and 0 bases from J; bases unmatched to any gene: 6. This CDR3 region has 15 residues. CDR3 coding DNA: TGTGCCAGCAGTCCGTGGGCGGGGGGCTCCTACGAGCAGTACTTC. The encoded protein is CASSPWAGGSYEQYF.

The J gene is TRBJ2-3, the V gene TRBV7-3; weak D call: TRBD1 (6 bases). Deletions cut 1 base from V and 4 bases from J, with 12 bases between. Germline V gives CDR1 SGHTA, CDR2 FQGTGA. The CDR3 is 15 residues long. DNA of the CDR3: TGTGCCAGCAGCTTAATGGAAGGGGGTGCAGATACGCAGTATTTT. Its protein product is CASSLMEGGADTQYF.

The chain combines TRBV6-2 or TRBV6-3 with TRBJ2-5, with 8 bases fitting TRBD1. Germline V gene data show CDR1 as MNHEY and CDR2 as SVGEGT. The CDR3 runs to 16 residues. With V trimmed by 4 bases and J by 4 bases, 11 bases remained unmatched. The CDR3 DNA is TGTGCCAGCAGTTTGGGAAAGACAGGGGTGGTAGAGACCCAGTACTTC. Translation: CASSLGKTGVVETQYF.

The chain combines TRBV30 with TRBJ1-1, with D unclear. Germline V gene data show CDR1 as GTSNPN and CDR2 as SVGIG (reference sequence). The V gene lost 2 bases and the J gene lost 4 bases, with 5 bases spanning the gap. This CDR3 is 11 amino acids long. Written as DNA, the CDR3 is TGTGCCTGGAGTCGCGGCACTGAAGCTTTCTTT. The encoded protein is CAWSRGTEAFF.

The rearrangement uses TRBV2 and TRBJ1-5; D remains unclear. Trimming took off 11 bases at V and 0 bases at J, with 11 bases between the two ends. Per germline, CDR1 SNHLY and CDR2 FYNNEI. CDR3 length: 13 amino acids. The CDR3 sequence is CAGREYSNQPQHF. CDR3 nucleotides: TGTGCCGGGAGGGAGTATAGCAATCAGCCCCAGCATTTT.

The chain combines TRBV15 with TRBJ1-4; D is undetermined. The CDR3 extends over 14 amino acids. CDR1 and CDR2 (germline): LNHNV, YYDKDF (reference sequence). Trimming took 0 bases from V and 7 from J, leaving 9 bases between them. The CDR3 DNA is TGTGCCACCAGCAGAGATGGAGGCGGTGAAAAACTGTTTTTT. Protein: CATSRDGGGEKLFF.

The chain uses TRBV15 and TRBJ2-7; TRBD1 might be the D (7 bases). CDR1 and CDR2 from the germline V gene are LNHNV and YYDKDF (reference sequence). Trimming left V 0 bases short and J 9 bases short, with 12 bases between. The CDR3 extends over 13 amino acids. CDR3: CATSRDPGGGQYV. The CDR3 DNA reads TGTGCCACCAGCAGAGACCCAGGGGGAGGGCAGTACGTC.

This chain connects TRBV19 to TRBJ2-6; D uncertain. The CDR3 is 16 residues long. The ends were cut back, 0 bases at V and 2 bases at J, with 8 bases in the middle. CDR1 and CDR2 from the germline V gene are LNHDA and SQIVND (reference sequence). CDR3 sequence: CASSIDRRAGANVLTF. CDR3 sequence (DNA): TGTGCCAGTAGTATAGATCGTCGGGCTGGGGCCAACGTCCTGACTTTC. Full variable domain (missing parts from reference TRBV19 and TRBJ2-6): DGGITQSPKYLFRKEGQNVTLSCEQNLNHDAMYWYRQDPGQGLRLIYYSQIVNDFQKGDIAEGYSVSREKKESFPLTVTSAQKNPTAFYLCASSIDRRAGANVLTFGAGSRLTVL.

V gene TRBV11-2 combines with J gene TRBJ2-3, with D possibly TRBD2 on 6 matching bases. This CDR3 has 18 amino acids. The germline gives CDR1 SGHAT, CDR2 FQNNGV. V was cut by 5 bases and J by 7 bases, with 28 bases left in between. CDR3 in DNA: TGTGCCAGCAGCATCCGTCCGGCCCGCGGTCTCCTAGCGAATACGCAGTATTTT. Translated: CASSIRPARGLLANTQYF.

This clone showed up just once. This chain joins TRBV12-3 or TRBV12-4 and TRBJ1-2; 9 nucleotides align to TRBD1. The CDR3 runs to 13 residues. V lost 6 bases and J lost 4; bases outside the gene matches: 3. CDR3 amino acids: CASRRDRAYGYTF. Written as DNA, the CDR3 is TGTGCCAGCAGGCGGGACAGGGCCTATGGCTACACCTTC.

The chain is built from TRBV18 and TRBJ1-3, with a weak D call TRBD1 (5 bases). Per the germline V gene, CDR1 is KGHSH and CDR2 is LQKENI. The CDR3 is 13 amino acids. With 10 bases removed from V and 0 bases from J, the gap between germline ends came to 10 bases. CDR3 residues: CATQGSSGNTIYF. CDR3 sequence (DNA): TGTGCCACCCAGGGCAGCTCTGGAAACACCATATATTTT. Variable domain in full (rest from reference TRBV18 and TRBJ1-3): NAGVMQNPRHLVRRRGQEARLRCSPMKGHSHVYWYRQLPEEGLKFMVYLQKENIIDESGMPKERFSAEFPKEGPSILRIQQVVRGDSAAYFCATQGSSGNTIYFGEGSWLTVV.

This clone has a single count. The chain is built from TRBV21-1 and TRBJ1-2; the table's D gene call, TRBD1, was not cross checked with the DNA. TRBV21-1 is reported as a pseudogene. The CDR3 sequence is 17 residues long. The CDR3 loop reads CASSTPGTGGDNYGYTF. In nucleotides, the CDR3 is TGTGCCAGCAGCACTCCCGGGACAGGGGGCGATAACTATGGCTACACCTTC.

The chain couples TRBV19 to TRBJ2-5; 7 bases align to TRBD2. The CDR3 sequence is 13 residues long. J gave up 4 bases and V 6 bases, and 5 bases lay outside the gene matches. From germline, CDR1 is LNHDA and CDR2 SQIVND (reference sequence). The CDR3 nucleotides read TGTGCCAGTAGCCGGGACTACCTAGAGACCCAGTACTTC. It encodes CASSRDYLETQYF.

There are a few counts of this clone. The chain joins TRBV30 to TRBJ2-3; 7 bases map to TRBD1. Germline lookup yields CDR1 GTSNPN and CDR2 SVGIG (reference sequence). This CDR3 is built from 14 residues. J lost 3 bases, V lost 8 bases, and 11 bases had no gene match. The CDR3 spells CAAKTGVWTDTQYF. DNA of the CDR3: TGTGCCGCCAAAACAGGGGTGTGGACAGATACGCAGTATTTT.

This clone was found a few times. The chain is built from TRBV5-6 and TRBJ2-3; no firm D call. The CDR3 has 13 residues. Germline assignment: CDR1 SGHDT and CDR2 YYEEEE. V lost 3 bases and J lost 0, with 5 bases in between. CDR3 coding DNA: TGTGCCAGCAGCTGGCAAAGCACAGATACGCAGTATTTT. Translating it yields CASSWQSTDTQYF. Full variable domain (remainder filled in from reference TRBV5-6 and TRBJ2-3): DAGVTQSPTHLIKTRGQQVTLRCSPKSGHDTVSWYQQALGQGPQFIFQYYEEEERQRGNFPDRFSGHQFPNYSSELNVNALLLGDSALYLCASSWQSTDTQYFGPGTRLTVL.

The rearrangement links TRBV14 to TRBJ2-7; D gene uncertain. CDR3 length equals 15 residues. V shed 0 bases and J shed 2 bases, with 11 bases lying between them. In germline, CDR1 is SGHDN, CDR2 FVKESK. The CDR3 DNA sequence: TGTGCCAGCAGCCAAGAACGGGTGAGGACCTACGAGCAGTACGTC. Its translation is CASSQERVRTYEQYV.

The J gene is TRBJ2-1, the V gene TRBV19; 10 bases match TRBD2. The germline V gene has CDR1 LNHDA and CDR2 SQIVND (reference sequence). V was pared by 4 bases and J by 7 bases, with 7 bases of the junction left unmatched. This CDR3 has 15 amino acids. The CDR3 DNA sequence: TGTGCCAGTAGTAAGGCTAGCGGGGGCCCGAATGAGCAGTTCTTC. Amino acid sequence: CASSKASGGPNEQFF.